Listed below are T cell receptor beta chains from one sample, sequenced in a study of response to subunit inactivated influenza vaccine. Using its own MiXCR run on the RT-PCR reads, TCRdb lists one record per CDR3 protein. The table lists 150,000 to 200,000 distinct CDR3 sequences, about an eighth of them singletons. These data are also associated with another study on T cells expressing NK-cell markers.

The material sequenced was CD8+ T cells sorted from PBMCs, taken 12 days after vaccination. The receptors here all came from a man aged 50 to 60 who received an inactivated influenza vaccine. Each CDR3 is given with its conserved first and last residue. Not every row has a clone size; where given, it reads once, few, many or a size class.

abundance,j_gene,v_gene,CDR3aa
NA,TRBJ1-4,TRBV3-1,CASSQEVSFNEKLFF
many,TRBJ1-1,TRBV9,CASSISGTVNTEAFF
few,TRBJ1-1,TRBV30,CAWSLYWAGKAEAFF
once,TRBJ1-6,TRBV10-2,CASSEGGGASYNSPLHF
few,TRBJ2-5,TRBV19,CASNVYHEQETQYF
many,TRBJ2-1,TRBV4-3,CASSQEASGYNEQFF
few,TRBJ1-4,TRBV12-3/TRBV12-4,CASSPGTVFSEKLFF
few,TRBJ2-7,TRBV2,CASSTPTGLGEQYF
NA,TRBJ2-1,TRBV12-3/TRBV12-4,CASSWTSNEQFF
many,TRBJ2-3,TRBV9,CASSGLRAGSTDTQYF
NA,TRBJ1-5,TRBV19,CASSPDSLYSNQPQHF
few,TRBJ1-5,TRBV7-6,CASSPGPQYSNQPQHF
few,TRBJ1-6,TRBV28,CASSLWYEGSSYNSPLHF
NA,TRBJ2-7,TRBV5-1,CASSLVGGDYEQYF
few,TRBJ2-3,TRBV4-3,CASSQDLGNPTDTQYF
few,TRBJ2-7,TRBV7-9,CASSLQGLEQYF
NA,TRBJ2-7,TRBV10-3,CAISEAAGYYEQYF
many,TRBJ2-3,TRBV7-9,CASSLERGADTQYF
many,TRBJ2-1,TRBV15,CATSGRGYNEQFF
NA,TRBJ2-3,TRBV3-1,CASSQDLGQWMDTQYF
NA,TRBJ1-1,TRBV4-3,CASSQDGPTGTEAFF
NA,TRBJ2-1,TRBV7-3,CASRSSGRFNNEQFF
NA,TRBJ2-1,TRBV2,CASSGSGYNEQFF
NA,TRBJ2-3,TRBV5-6,CASSLSVGSDTQYF
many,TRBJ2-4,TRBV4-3,CASSQVWTTSQDAKNIQYF
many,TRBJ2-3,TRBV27,CASNWTPRADTQYF
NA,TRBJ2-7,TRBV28,CASSLWRGDYEQYF
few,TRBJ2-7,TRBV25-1,CASSERLAGYEQYF
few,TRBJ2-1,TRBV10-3,CAIMAGQGISYNEQFF
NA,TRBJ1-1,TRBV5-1,CASSLGQGLEAFF
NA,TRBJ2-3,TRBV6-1,CASSTPGLAGEYIDTQYF
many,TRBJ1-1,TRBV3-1,CASSPVDRLDTEAFF
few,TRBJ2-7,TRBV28,CASSPHAGVAYEQYF
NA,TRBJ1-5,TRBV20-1,CSALDRGWSNQPQHF
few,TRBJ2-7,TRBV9,CASSAGRQGNHEQYF
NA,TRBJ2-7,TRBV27,CASSLSAGGSYEQYF
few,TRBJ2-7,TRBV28,CASSRWGYEQYF
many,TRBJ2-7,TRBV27,CASSSGAGDYEQYF